This T cell receptor beta chain was profiled in a study of blood T cell repertoires in COVID-19. V was cut by 3 bases and J by 3 bases, with 5 bases left in between. The CDR3 has 13 amino acids. Authors' analysis steps: For nucleated cells, counts were estimated from reference gene primer amplification. Generated by immunoSEQ multiplex PCR, the TCRdb table keeps only in-frame clones and is missing some. Clonal size and the V and J genes are those of that table, whereas D and trimming came from the DNA. Of approximately 220,000 clones detected, roughly four fifths appear once; the ten largest clones hold around 4.6%.

This chain connects TRBV12-3 or TRBV12-4 to TRBJ2-2; tentatively, D is TRBD1 (5 bases). Sequenced input: PBMCs or T cells enriched from blood (not recorded which). This receptor was identified in a woman aged 45 to 65 who had been exposed to COVID-19. For the CDR3, the DNA is TGTGCCAGCAGTTTCAGGGACACCGGGGAGCTGTTTTTT. Its protein product is CASSFRDTGELFF.